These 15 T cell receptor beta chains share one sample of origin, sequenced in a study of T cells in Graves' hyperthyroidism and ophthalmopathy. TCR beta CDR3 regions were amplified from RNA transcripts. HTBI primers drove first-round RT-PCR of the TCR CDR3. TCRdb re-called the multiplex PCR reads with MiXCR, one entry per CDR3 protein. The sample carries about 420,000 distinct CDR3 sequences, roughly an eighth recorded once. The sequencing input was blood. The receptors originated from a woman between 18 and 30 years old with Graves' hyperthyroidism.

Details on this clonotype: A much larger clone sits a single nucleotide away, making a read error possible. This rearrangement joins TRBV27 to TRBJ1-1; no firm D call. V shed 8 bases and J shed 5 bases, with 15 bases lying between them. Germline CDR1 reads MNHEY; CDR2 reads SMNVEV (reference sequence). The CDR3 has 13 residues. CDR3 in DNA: TGTGCCAGCGGGTCGCGGGGTGGGACTGAAGCTTTCTTT. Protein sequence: CASGSRGGTEAFF.

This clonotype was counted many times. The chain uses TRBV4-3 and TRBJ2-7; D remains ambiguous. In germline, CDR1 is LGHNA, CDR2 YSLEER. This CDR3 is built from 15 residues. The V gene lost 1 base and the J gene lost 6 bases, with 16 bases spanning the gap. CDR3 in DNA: TGCGCCAGCAGCCAAGGACGCACCCCACCTCGCGAGCAGTACTTC. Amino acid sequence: CASSQGRTPPREQYF.

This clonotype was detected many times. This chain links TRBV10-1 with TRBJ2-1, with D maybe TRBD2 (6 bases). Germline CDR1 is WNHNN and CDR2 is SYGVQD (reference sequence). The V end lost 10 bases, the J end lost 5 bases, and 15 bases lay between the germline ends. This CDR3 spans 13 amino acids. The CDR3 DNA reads TGCGCCACCATGGGGGGTTCCAACAATGAGCAGTTCTTC. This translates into CATMGGSNNEQFF.

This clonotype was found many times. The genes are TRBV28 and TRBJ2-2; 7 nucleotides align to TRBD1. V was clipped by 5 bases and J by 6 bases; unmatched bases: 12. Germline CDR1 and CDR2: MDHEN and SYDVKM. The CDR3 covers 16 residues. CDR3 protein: CASSENRGPVAGELFF. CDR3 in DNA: TGTGCCAGCAGTGAAAACAGGGGACCCGTTGCCGGGGAGCTGTTTTTT.

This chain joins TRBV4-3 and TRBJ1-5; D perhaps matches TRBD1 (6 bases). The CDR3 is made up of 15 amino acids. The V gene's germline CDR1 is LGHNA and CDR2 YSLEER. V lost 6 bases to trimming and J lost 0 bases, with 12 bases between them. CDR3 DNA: TGCGCCAGCAGTCGCGTCAGGGGTAGCAATCAGCCCCAGCATTTT. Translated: CASSRVRGSNQPQHF.

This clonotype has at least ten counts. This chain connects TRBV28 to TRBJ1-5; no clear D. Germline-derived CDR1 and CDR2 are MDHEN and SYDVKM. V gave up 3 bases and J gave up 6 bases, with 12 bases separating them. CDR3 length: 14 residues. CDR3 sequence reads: CASSFLGNGQPQHF. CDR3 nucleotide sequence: TGTGCCAGCAGTTTCTTGGGAAATGGTCAGCCCCAGCATTTT.

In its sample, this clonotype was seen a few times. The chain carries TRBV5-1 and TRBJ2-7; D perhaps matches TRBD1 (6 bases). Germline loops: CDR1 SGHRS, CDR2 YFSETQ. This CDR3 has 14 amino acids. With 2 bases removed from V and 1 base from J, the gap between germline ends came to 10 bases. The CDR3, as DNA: TGCGCCAGCAGCTTAAACAGGGTTTCCTACGAGCAGTACTTC. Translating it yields CASSLNRVSYEQYF.

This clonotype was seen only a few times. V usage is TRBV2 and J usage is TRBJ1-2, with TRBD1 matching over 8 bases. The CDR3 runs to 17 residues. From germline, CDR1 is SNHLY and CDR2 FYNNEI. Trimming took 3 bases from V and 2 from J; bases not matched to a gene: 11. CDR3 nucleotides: TGTGCCAGCAGTGAGGGGGGCGGCAGGGGGCGAAACTATGGCTACACCTTC. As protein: CASSEGGGRGRNYGYTF. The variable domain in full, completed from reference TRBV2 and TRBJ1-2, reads EPEVTQTPSHQVTQMGQEVILRCVPISNHLYFYWYRQILGQKVEFLVSFYNNEISEKSEIFDDQFSVERPDGSNFTLKIRSTKLEDSAMYFCASSEGGGRGRNYGYTFGSGTRLTVV.

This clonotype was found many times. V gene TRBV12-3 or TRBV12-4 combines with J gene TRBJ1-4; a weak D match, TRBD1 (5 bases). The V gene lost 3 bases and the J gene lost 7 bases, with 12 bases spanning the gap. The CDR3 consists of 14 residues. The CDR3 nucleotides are TGTGCCAGCAGTTTGAGGGGAGGTGGTGAAAAACTGTTTTTT. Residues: CASSLRGGGEKLFF.

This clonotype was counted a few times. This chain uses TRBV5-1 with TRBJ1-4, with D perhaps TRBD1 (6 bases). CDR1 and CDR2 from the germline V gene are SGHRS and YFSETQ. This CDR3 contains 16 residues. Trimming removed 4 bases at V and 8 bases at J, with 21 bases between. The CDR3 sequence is CASSPVGGARGEKLFF. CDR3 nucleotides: TGCGCCAGCAGCCCCGTGGGGGGCGCGAGGGGGGAAAAACTGTTTTTT.

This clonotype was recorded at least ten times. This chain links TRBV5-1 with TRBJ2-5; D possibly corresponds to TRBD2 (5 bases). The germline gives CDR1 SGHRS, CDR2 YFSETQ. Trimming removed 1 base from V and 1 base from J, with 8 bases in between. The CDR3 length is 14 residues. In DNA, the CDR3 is TGCGCCAGCAGCTTGATGCGGGTCCAAGAGACCCAGTACTTC. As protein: CASSLMRVQETQYF.

DNA for the CDR3: TGCGCCAGCAGCCAGGAGGTAGCGGGAGGGCCTTTCAATGAGCAGTTCTTC. This translates into CASSQEVAGGPFNEQFF. The gene calls are TRBV4-1 and TRBJ2-1, with 11 bases identical to TRBD2. Germline V CDR1 and CDR2: MGHRA, YSYEKL. J gave up 6 bases and V 3 bases, and 10 bases lay outside the gene matches. The CDR3 covers 17 residues.

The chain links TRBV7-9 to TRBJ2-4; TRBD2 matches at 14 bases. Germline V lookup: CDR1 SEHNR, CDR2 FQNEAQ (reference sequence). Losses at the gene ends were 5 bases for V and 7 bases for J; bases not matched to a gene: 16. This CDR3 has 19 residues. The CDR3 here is CASSPPPLTSGRAGNIQYF. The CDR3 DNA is TGTGCCAGCAGCCCGCCTCCCCTGACTAGCGGGAGGGCCGGTAACATTCAGTACTTC.

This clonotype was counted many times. For the CDR3, the DNA is TGTGCCAGCAGTTTAACTGACACAGAAATCTACGAGCAGTACTTC. Its protein is CASSLTDTEIYEQYF. The chain couples TRBV28 to TRBJ2-7, with D uncertain. V gave up 2 bases and J gave up 3 bases, with 14 bases separating them. The CDR3 loop spans 15 amino acids. Germline assignment: CDR1 MDHEN and CDR2 SYDVKM.

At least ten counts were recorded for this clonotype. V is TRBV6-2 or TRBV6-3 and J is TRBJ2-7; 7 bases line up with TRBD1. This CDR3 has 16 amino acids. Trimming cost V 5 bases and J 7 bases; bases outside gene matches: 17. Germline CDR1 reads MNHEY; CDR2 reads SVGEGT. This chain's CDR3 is CASSPLPGQRGSEQYF. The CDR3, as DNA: TGTGCCAGCAGTCCGCTTCCGGGACAGAGGGGATCGGAGCAGTACTTC.